The 25 T cell receptor beta chains reported below all come from one sample, sequenced in a study of shared clonotypes between healthy human individuals. The repertoire was sequenced with immunoSEQ multiplex PCR; TCRdb's copy has only in-frame clones and lacks some. Of 2.3 million or so clones in the sample, just over 90% are singletons; the top ten hold about 0.41%. Sequencing used naive CD4+ T cells from PBMCs. Subset of the sample: CD45RA+ positively selected. The receptors shown here come from a man younger than 30 in good health. Some clones in this sample may be carry-over from other donors' samples.

In regard to this clone: The sample carries other DNA sequences with the same CDR3. V is TRBV7-9 and J is TRBJ2-2; TRBD2 matches 16 bases. The length of the CDR3 is 16 residues. The V gene's germline CDR1 is SEHNR and CDR2 FQNEAQ (reference sequence). V gave up 4 bases and J gave up 5 bases; unmatched junction bases: 1. As DNA, the CDR3 is TGTGCCAGCAGCTCGGGACTAGCGGGAGGGACCGGGGAGCTGTTTTTT. This translates into CASSSGLAGGTGELFF.

The rearrangement uses TRBV21-1 and TRBJ2-5. TRBV21-1 is a pseudogene segment. The length of the CDR3 is 11 residues. CDR3 coding DNA: TGTGCCAGCAGCGGACAAGAGACCCAGTACTTC. Encoded protein: CASSGQETQYF.

This rearrangement joins TRBV28 to TRBJ1-5, with D tentatively TRBD1 (5 bases). The CDR3 length is 13 residues. V was pared by 9 bases and J by 6 bases, with 15 bases between. Germline CDR1 is MDHEN and CDR2 is SYDVKM. In nucleotides, the CDR3 is TGTGCCAGTTCCGGGGCCGGGGTTCAGCCCCAGCATTTT. As protein: CASSGAGVQPQHF.

The chain carries TRBV27 and TRBJ2-7; D is possibly TRBD1 or TRBD2 (6 bases each). The V and J ends lost 5 bases and 1 base respectively, with 15 bases between them. The germline CDR1 and CDR2 sequences are MNHEY and SMNVEV (reference sequence). CDR3 size: 15 residues. CDR3 loop: CASSPSGAGSYEQYF. For the CDR3, the DNA is TGTGCCAGCAGTCCGTCAGGGGCGGGGTCCTACGAGCAGTACTTC.

The J gene is TRBJ2-7, the V gene TRBV5-6; D possibly matches TRBD1 or TRBD2 (5 bases each). The CDR3 covers 14 residues. Germline V gives CDR1 SGHDT, CDR2 YYEEEE. V was shortened by 3 bases and J by 6 bases, with 16 bases between the two germline ends. The CDR3 reads CASSWGWMRTEQYF. CDR3 bases: TGTGCCAGCAGCTGGGGGTGGATGCGTACCGAGCAGTACTTC.

The J gene is TRBJ2-3, the V gene TRBV28; 7 nucleotides match TRBD1. CDR3 length: 14 amino acids. CDR1 MDHEN and CDR2 SYDVKM come from the germline V gene. Trimming at V came to 6 bases and at J to 5 bases, leaving 8 bases not matched to a gene. The CDR3 spells CASRPGTVGDTQYF. The CDR3 DNA reads as TGTGCCAGCAGACCCGGGACAGTAGGAGATACGCAGTATTTT.

This chain uses TRBV7-8 with TRBJ2-3, with D perhaps TRBD2 (5 bases). CDR1 and CDR2 (germline): SGHVS, FQNEAQ. The CDR3 spans 16 residues. Trimming shortened V by 3 bases and J by 4 bases, and 17 bases separated the two germline ends. CDR3 amino acids: CASSFEGAFRADTQYF. The CDR3 region has the DNA TGTGCCAGCAGCTTCGAGGGCGCTTTTCGAGCAGATACGCAGTATTTT.

The chain employs TRBV28 and TRBJ2-4, with TRBD1 identical over 9 bases. The CDR3 length is 15 residues. Germline V gene sequence: CDR1 MDHEN, CDR2 SYDVKM. Trimming at V came to 5 bases and at J to 1 base, leaving 3 bases not matched to a gene. The CDR3: CASSRTGEAKNIQYF. DNA of the CDR3: TGTGCCAGCAGTCGGACAGGGGAGGCCAAAAACATTCAGTACTTC.

This chain uses TRBV7-2 with TRBJ2-5, with 7 bases fitting TRBD1. The CDR3 sequence is 13 residues long. V was pared by 5 bases and J by 3 bases, with 3 bases of the junction left unmatched. Germline CDR1 SGHTA, CDR2 FQGNSA. CDR3 DNA: TGTGCCAGCAGCCTCGGACAGGAAGAGACCCAGTACTTC. Translated: CASSLGQEETQYF.

The chain uses TRBV5-4 and TRBJ1-1; 7 positions match TRBD1. CDR3 length equals 14 residues. Germline V gene data show CDR1 as SGHNT and CDR2 as YYREEE (reference sequence). The trim removed 2 bases at V and 2 bases at J, leaving 3 bases unmatched. In nucleotides, the CDR3 is TGTGCCAGCAGCTTCGGGACAGCCAACACTGAAGCTTTCTTT. This gives the protein CASSFGTANTEAFF.

On this clone: The sample holds other DNA sequences that translate to the same CDR3. The V call is TRBV18, the J call TRBJ2-7, with no clear D. V was clipped by 2 bases and J by 0 bases, with 8 bases between them. Germline CDR1 and CDR2: KGHSH and LQKENI. The CDR3 spans 14 residues. The CDR3 region has the DNA TGTGCCAGCTCACCAGGACGGAGCTCCTACGAGCAGTACTTC. Protein sequence: CASSPGRSSYEQYF.

This sequence joins TRBV6-1 and TRBJ1-1; 7 bases fit TRBD1. Trimming took 5 bases from V and 6 from J; bases not matched to a gene: 9. This CDR3 spans 14 amino acids. CDR1 MNHNS and CDR2 SASEGT come from the germline V gene. The CDR3 is CASSLGQGVSEAFF. DNA of the CDR3: TGTGCCAGCAGTTTGGGGCAGGGGGTCTCTGAAGCTTTCTTT.

This clone was recorded a few times. The genes are TRBV4-1 and TRBJ1-5; D ambiguous. The germline gives CDR1 MGHRA, CDR2 YSYEKL. Trimming stripped 0 bases from V and 9 bases from J, with 9 bases between. The CDR3 spans 13 residues. CDR3 region: CASSQDSALPQHF. The CDR3 coding sequence is TGCGCCAGCAGCCAAGATTCCGCATTGCCCCAGCATTTT.

This chain joins TRBV28 and TRBJ2-7; 11 bases agree with TRBD2. V shed 2 bases and J 8 bases; nucleotides not matched to a gene: 2. The CDR3 sequence is 13 residues long. Germline CDR1 reads MDHEN; CDR2 reads SYDVKM. As DNA, the CDR3 is TGTGCCAGCAGTTTAGGACTAGCGGGCAAGCAGTACTTC. This encodes CASSLGLAGKQYF. Drawing the rest from reference TRBV28 and TRBJ2-7, the complete variable domain is DVKVTQSSRYLVKRTGEKVFLECVQDMDHENMFWYRQDPGLGLRLIYFSYDVKMKEKGDIPEGYSVSREKKERFSLILESASTNQTSMYLCASSLGLAGKQYFGPGTRLTVT.

This clone was counted a single time. V is TRBV5-1 and J is TRBJ2-3; D is unclear. V lost 7 bases and J 6 bases, leaving 15 bases between the germline ends. This CDR3 region has 13 residues. Germline-derived CDR1 and CDR2 are SGHRS and YFSETQ. CDR3 in amino acids: CASSAAQLDTQYF. CDR3 sequence (DNA): TGCGCCAGCTCTGCCGCTCAATTGGATACGCAGTATTTT. The complete variable domain, with remaining parts taken from reference TRBV5-1 and TRBJ2-3, reads KAGVTQTPRYLIKTRGQQVTLSCSPISGHRSVSWYQQTPGQGLQFLFEYFSETQRNKGNFPGRFSGRQFSNSRSEMNVSTLELGDSALYLCASSAAQLDTQYFGPGTRLTVL.

The V call is TRBV5-6, the J call TRBJ2-7; the D gene is possibly TRBD1 (6 bases). The CDR3 runs 14 residues. Trimming shortened V by 3 bases and J by 6 bases, and 16 bases separated the two germline ends. CDR1 and CDR2 (germline): SGHDT, YYEEEE. The CDR3 nucleotides are TGTGCCAGCAGCTCAAAAACAGGGTTGGTCGAGCAGTACTTC. Encoded protein: CASSSKTGLVEQYF.

The chain uses TRBV9 and TRBJ2-5; TRBD2 agrees at 9 bases. The germline gives CDR1 SGDLS, CDR2 YYNGEE. The CDR3 is 17 residues long. V dropped 0 bases and J dropped 4; count of bases not matched to a gene: 10. The CDR3 protein is CASSVGGGRAGTETQYF. The DNA of the CDR3 is TGTGCCAGCAGCGTAGGGGGCGGGAGGGCCGGTACAGAGACCCAGTACTTC.

The chain has TRBV6-1 and TRBJ2-2, with D possibly TRBD2 on 5 matching bases. Germline-derived CDR1 and CDR2 are MNHNS and SASEGT. This CDR3 is 13 amino acids long. V lost 8 bases and J lost 6, with 13 bases in between. In DNA, the CDR3 is TGTGCCAGCCGGGCAGCGGTTGCCGGGGAGCTGTTTTTT. It specifies CASRAAVAGELFF.

This clone was observed a single time. J is TRBJ1-2 and V is TRBV28; D gene unclear. The V end was cut by 3 bases, the J end by 8 bases, with 10 bases between. The CDR3 runs 12 residues. The germline CDR1 and CDR2 sequences are MDHEN and SYDVKM. The CDR3 spells CASSFGTGGYTF. The CDR3 coding sequence is TGTGCCAGCAGTTTTGGTACGGGCGGCTACACCTTC.

With respect to this clone: At the DNA level, this CDR3 is encoded by other sequences in the same sample as well. This rearrangement joins TRBV2 to TRBJ2-7; the D is unclear. Deletions cut 4 bases from V and 3 bases from J, with 7 bases between. CDR3 length: 12 amino acids. Germline CDR1 and CDR2: SNHLY and FYNNEI. DNA for the CDR3: TGTGCCAGCAGTGTATCTGGCTACGAGCAGTACTTC. Translation gives CASSVSGYEQYF.

J is TRBJ2-7 and V is TRBV2, with D perhaps being TRBD1 or TRBD2 (5 bases each). Germline CDR1 reads SNHLY; CDR2 reads FYNNEI. Trimming left V 7 bases short and J 0 bases short, with 22 bases between. This CDR3 comprises 17 residues. CDR3 nucleotides: TGTGCCAGCAACATGGGGGACGGGCGGACTGTCTCCTACGAGCAGTACTTC. Protein sequence: CASNMGDGRTVSYEQYF.

As regards this clone: The identical CDR3 is also encoded by other nucleotide sequences in the sample. The chain has TRBV28 and TRBJ1-5; TRBD1 agrees at 7 bases. Germline CDR1 is MDHEN and CDR2 is SYDVKM. This CDR3 has 14 amino acids. V shed 5 bases and J 4 bases; nucleotides not matched to a gene: 5. Written as DNA, the CDR3 is TGTGCCAGCAGTCCGGGACAGAGAAATCAGCCCCAGCATTTT. Amino acid sequence: CASSPGQRNQPQHF.

This clone was observed a single time. CDR3 sequence (DNA): TGCAGCGTTCCCACCGCAGCTTCTAGCACAGATACGCAGTATTTT. It yields the protein CSVPTAASSTDTQYF. The gene calls are TRBV29-1 and TRBJ2-3; no reliable D call. The CDR3 covers 15 residues. The germline V gene has CDR1 SQVTM and CDR2 ANQGSEA. Trimming took 5 bases from V and 0 from J, leaving 15 bases between them.

On this clone: The same CDR3 is also encoded by other DNA sequences in this sample. The chain employs TRBV7-7 and TRBJ2-5; 8 positions match TRBD1. This CDR3 contains 14 residues. In germline, CDR1 is SSHAT, CDR2 FNYEAQ (reference sequence). V lost 3 bases to trimming and J lost 5 bases; unmatched junction nucleotides: 5. The chain's CDR3 is CASSLTGVGETQYF. For the CDR3, the DNA is TGTGCCAGCAGCTTGACAGGGGTCGGGGAGACCCAGTACTTC.

Concerning this clone itself: Other DNA sequences in the same sample also yield this CDR3. This chain's CDR3 is CASSYSGANYGYTF. The DNA of the CDR3 is TGTGCCAGCAGTTACTCGGGAGCGAACTATGGCTACACCTTC. V gene TRBV6-5 combines with J gene TRBJ1-2; D is unclear. CDR1 is MNHEY and CDR2 is SVGAGI in the germline V gene. With 0 bases removed from V and 2 bases from J, the gap between germline ends came to 7 bases. The CDR3 has 14 amino acids.